A selection of T cell receptor beta chains follows, all from one sample in a study of shared clonotypes between healthy human individuals. TCRdb keeps only in-frame clones here, not all; method: immunoSEQ multiplex PCR. Among a few million clones listed, approximately 95% were seen once. The sample taken for sequencing was naive CD4+ T cells from PBMCs. The receptors derive from a man between 18 and 29 years old in good health. Some clones in this sample may be carry-over from other donors' samples. Both conserved end residues are trimmed from each CDR3. A D gene is named only where the DNA matches it firmly. Expanded clones get a size class; other rows say once, few or many, or leave the size out.

TRBD2	.	TRBV15	TRBJ2-5	ATSRDLAGGLSLY
.	.	TRBV4-1	TRBJ1-4	ASSQDFVGREKLF
.	few	TRBV28	TRBJ1-5	ASSGGQPQH
.	.	TRBV28	TRBJ2-7	ASSLLRVNYEQY
.	.	TRBV7-6	TRBJ1-5	ASSSDSSNQPQH
.	.	TRBV7-2	TRBJ2-5	ASSLLIQETQY
TRBD1	.	TRBV19	TRBJ1-5	ASSTKDRVNQPQH
TRBD1	once	TRBV6-1	TRBJ1-5	ASSEALPRDRVGNQPQH
.	.	TRBV14	TRBJ1-2	ASSLDSDYGYT
.	.	TRBV15	TRBJ2-1	ATSTQLRGSYNEQF
.	.	TRBV9	TRBJ2-2	ASSAGSNTGELF
TRBD2	.	TRBV7-9	TRBJ2-5	ASSLGTSGSQETQY
.	.	TRBV18	TRBJ1-3	ASRSLSSGNTIY
.	.	TRBV5-4	TRBJ1-4	ASSLGIPAANEKLF
.	.	TRBV7-8	TRBJ2-7	ASSFTSNEQY
.	.	TRBV25-1	TRBJ1-4	ASRGQNEKLF
.	.	TRBV7-8	TRBJ2-5	ASSPGQSQETQY
TRBD1	.	TRBV5-6	TRBJ2-5	ASSFVPGGNQETQY
.	.	TRBV9	TRBJ2-2	ASSVTRDGTGELF
.	.	TRBV28	TRBJ1-5	ASSLRGRQSNQPQH
TRBD1	.	TRBV19	TRBJ2-7	ASSRQGSHEQY
.	once	TRBV9	TRBJ2-7	ASSPRASEANEQY
TRBD2	.	TRBV4-1	TRBJ2-3	ASSNWGLAAGADTQY
.	.	TRBV5-1	TRBJ2-5	ASSIEEETQY
.	.	TRBV11-2	TRBJ2-1	ASSHIPREQF
TRBD1	.	TRBV25-1	TRBJ2-7	ASSPRQGRDEQY
TRBD2	.	TRBV5-1	TRBJ2-7	ASSPGGPAEQY
.	.	TRBV14	TRBJ2-7	ASSLDQAYEQY
TRBD1	.	TRBV14	TRBJ2-2	ASSPDRGQNTGELF
TRBD1	.	TRBV28	TRBJ2-1	ASSSPGQSSYNEQF
.	few	TRBV2	TRBJ2-2	ASGGNTGELF
.	.	TRBV7-9	TRBJ1-1	ASSLVKRGYDTEAF
.	.	TRBV9	TRBJ2-7	ASSEGSSYEQY
.	.	TRBV27	TRBJ2-3	ASSLGLRADTQY
.	.	TRBV6-1	TRBJ2-7	ASSAWGSGNEQY
.	.	TRBV6-5	TRBJ1-2	ASSYDGRNYGYT
.	.	TRBV11-2	TRBJ2-7	ASSLAGAYEQY
TRBD2	.	TRBV10-1	TRBJ2-5	ASSESFSGRGETQY
.	.	TRBV28	TRBJ2-5	ASKVGYQETQY
.	.	TRBV15	TRBJ2-2	ATSRSRTPGELF
.	.	TRBV6-5	TRBJ2-3	ASSSGPSFQPDTQY
.	.	TRBV2	TRBJ2-2	ASKEGDSQSGELF
TRBD1	.	TRBV2	TRBJ2-7	ASSPGQGADEQY
.	.	TRBV19	TRBJ2-1	ATKTRQQYNEQF
.	.	TRBV13	TRBJ2-2	ASSLGRETGELF